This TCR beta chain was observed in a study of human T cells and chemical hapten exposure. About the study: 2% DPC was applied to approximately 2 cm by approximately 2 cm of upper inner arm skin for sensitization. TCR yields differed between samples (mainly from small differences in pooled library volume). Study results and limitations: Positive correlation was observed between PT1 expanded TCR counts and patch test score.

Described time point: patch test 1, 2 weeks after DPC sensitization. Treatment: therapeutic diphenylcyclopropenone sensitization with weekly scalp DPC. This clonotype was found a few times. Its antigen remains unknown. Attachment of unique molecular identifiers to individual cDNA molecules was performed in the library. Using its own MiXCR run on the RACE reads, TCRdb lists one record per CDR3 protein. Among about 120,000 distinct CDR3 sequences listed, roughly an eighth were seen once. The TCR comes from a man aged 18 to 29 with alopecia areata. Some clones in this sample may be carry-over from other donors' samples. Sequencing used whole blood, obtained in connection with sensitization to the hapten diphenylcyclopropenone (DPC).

The CDR3 spells CASSLFRPSGGNEQFF. The CDR3 bases are TGTGCCAGCAGCTTGTTCAGGCCTAGCGGGGGGAATGAGCAGTTCTTC. This chain links TRBV7-2 with TRBJ2-1, with 11 bases aligning to TRBD2. CDR3 size: 16 residues. The V gene end was trimmed by 3 bases and the J gene end by 7 bases; junction bases not matched to a gene: 8. CDR1 and CDR2 from the germline V gene are SGHTA and FQGNSA.